Described below is a single TCR beta chain sequence and its context. Original methodology: Reference gene primer amplification in the assay estimated nucleated cell counts. Libraries were prepared by immunoSEQ multiplex PCR; TCRdb keeps only in-frame clonotypes and omits some of them. V, J and clone size are taken as reported in that table, and D and trimming were inferred from the DNA itself. The sample has 150,000 or so clones, about 91% seen once; the top ten hold 9% to 12%. This sample was taken from a study of blood T cell repertoires in COVID-19. Study-level information: The United States, Italy and Spain provided the acute and convalescent COVID-19 samples. From T cells, B-cell-depleted T cells, or PBMCs came the material, which was cDNA or gDNA.

Per the germline V gene, CDR1 is MGHDK and CDR2 is SYGVNS. V was pared by 4 bases and J by 4 bases, with 12 bases of the junction left unmatched. The CDR3 sequence is 16 residues long. The sample consisted of peripheral blood. The genes are TRBV25-1 and TRBJ1-2; 7 positions match TRBD1. This receptor was obtained from a man aged 45-65 years with acute or convalescent COVID-19. The CDR3 is CASSGHRGGRVYGYTF. The DNA for the CDR3 is TGTGCCAGCAGTGGACACAGGGGTGGGCGCGTCTATGGCTACACCTTC.